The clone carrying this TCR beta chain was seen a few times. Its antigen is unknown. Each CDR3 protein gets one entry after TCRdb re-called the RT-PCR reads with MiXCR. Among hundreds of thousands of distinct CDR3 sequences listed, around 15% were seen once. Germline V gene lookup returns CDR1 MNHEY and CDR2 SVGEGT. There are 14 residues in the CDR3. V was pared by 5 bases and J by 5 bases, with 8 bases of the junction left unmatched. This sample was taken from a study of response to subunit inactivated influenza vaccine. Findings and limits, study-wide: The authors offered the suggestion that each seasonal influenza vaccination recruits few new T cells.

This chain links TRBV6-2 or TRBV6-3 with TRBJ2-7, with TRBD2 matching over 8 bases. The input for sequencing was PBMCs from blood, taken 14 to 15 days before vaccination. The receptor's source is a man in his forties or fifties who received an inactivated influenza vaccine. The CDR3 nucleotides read TGTGCCAGCAGTCAACCGGGACTAGTGAACGAGCAGTACTTC. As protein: CASSQPGLVNEQYF.